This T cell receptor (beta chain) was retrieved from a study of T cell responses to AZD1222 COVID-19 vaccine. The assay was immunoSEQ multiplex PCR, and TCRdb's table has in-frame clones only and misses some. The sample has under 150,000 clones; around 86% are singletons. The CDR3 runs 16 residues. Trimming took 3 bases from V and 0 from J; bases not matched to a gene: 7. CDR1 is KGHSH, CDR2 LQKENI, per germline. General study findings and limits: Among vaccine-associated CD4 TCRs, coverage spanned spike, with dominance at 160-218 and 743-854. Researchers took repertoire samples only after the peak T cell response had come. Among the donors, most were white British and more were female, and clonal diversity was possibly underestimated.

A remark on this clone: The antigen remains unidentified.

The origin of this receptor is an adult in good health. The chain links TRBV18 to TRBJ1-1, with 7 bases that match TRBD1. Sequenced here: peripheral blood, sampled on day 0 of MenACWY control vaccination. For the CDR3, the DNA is TGTGCCAGCTCACCCAGACAGGGACCGTTGAACACTGAAGCTTTCTTT. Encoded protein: CASSPRQGPLNTEAFF.